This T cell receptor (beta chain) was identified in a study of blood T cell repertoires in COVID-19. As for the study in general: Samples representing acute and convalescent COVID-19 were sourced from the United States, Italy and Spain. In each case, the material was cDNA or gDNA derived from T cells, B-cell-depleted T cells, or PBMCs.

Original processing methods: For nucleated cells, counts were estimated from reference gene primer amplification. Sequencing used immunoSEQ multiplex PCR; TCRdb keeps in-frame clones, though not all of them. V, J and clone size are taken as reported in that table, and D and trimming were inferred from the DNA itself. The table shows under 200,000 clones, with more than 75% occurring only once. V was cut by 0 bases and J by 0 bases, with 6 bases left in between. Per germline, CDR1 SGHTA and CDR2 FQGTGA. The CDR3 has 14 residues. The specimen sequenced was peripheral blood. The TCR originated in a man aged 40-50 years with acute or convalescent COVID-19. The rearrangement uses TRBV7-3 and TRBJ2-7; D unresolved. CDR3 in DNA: TGTGCCAGCAGCTTAACGGGCAGCTCCTACGAGCAGTACTTC. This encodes CASSLTGSSYEQYF. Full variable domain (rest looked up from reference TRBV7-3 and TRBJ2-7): GAGVSQTPSNKVTEKGKYVELRCDPISGHTALYWYRQSLGQGPEFLIYFQGTGAADDSGLPNDRFFAVRPEGSVSTLKIQRTERGDSAVYLCASSLTGSSYEQYFGPGTRLTVT.